The entry below gives a single T cell receptor (beta chain) sequence along with its context. No antigen is known for it. The PCR ran on 60 Vbeta and 13 Jbeta primers. TCRdb keeps only in-frame clones here, not all; method: immunoSEQ multiplex PCR. The table records about 180,000 clones, around 70% of them present only once. Losses at the gene ends were 6 bases for V and 3 bases for J; bases not matched to a gene: 9. The CDR3 contains 15 residues. Per the germline V gene, CDR1 is SEHNR and CDR2 is FQNEAQ (reference sequence). The sample belongs to a study of cytomegalovirus exposure and HLA in healthy donors. The study's findings and limits: Within the data, a cluster of highly shared sequence variants was likely a sequencing artifact. By HLA locus, TCR association rates varied in a later analysis, with DRB1 showing the most and HLA-C the fewest. Testing in vitro showed a few CMV-associated chains specific for CMV antigens. Further analysis, carried out later, found HLA-associated TCR beta chains more clonally expanded than equally common other chains.

This receptor was identified in a male donor in good health and CMV-seronegative. The gene calls are TRBV7-9 and TRBJ1-1; 8 nucleotides match TRBD1. The sequenced material came from PBMCs. The CDR3 nucleotides read TGTGCCAGCAGTCATGACAGGGGATGGTACACTGAAGCTTTCTTT. It encodes CASSHDRGWYTEAFF.